The entry that follows covers one T cell receptor beta chain sequence. Its antigen is currently unknown. This record comes from a study of cytotoxic CD8 clonotypes in ibrutinib-treated CLL. Study-level information: Response samples were taken after a median of about 11 months on treatment, range 6 to 36. An average of 255,043 productive templates and roughly 94,000 productive rearrangements was obtained per sample. Study-wide findings and caveats: Clonality rose at ibrutinib response and fell back toward baseline at progression.

V shed 6 bases and J shed 1 base, with 10 bases lying between them. Germline lookup yields CDR1 MNHNS and CDR2 SASEGT. CDR3 size: 15 residues. The method was immunoSEQ multiplex PCR; TCRdb's version includes in-frame clones alone and lacks a portion of them. This table holds 70,000 to 85,000 clones, approximately 80% found once. Sequencing used PBMCs, obtained at disease progression, from a patient treated with ibrutinib. This TCR was sampled from a human donor with chronic lymphocytic leukemia. The chain combines TRBV6-1 with TRBJ2-6, with D possibly being TRBD2 (5 bases). The CDR3 spells CASSSGNSGANVLTF. The CDR3 nucleotides are TGTGCCAGCAGCTCGGGGAATTCTGGGGCCAACGTCCTGACTTTC.